The 25 T cell receptor beta chains below all came from one sample that was sequenced in a study of shared clonotypes between healthy human individuals. Repertoires were generated with immunoSEQ multiplex PCR, while TCRdb's copy carries only in-frame clones and drops some. The data show about 2.3 million clones, with 85% to 95% seen just once and 0.3% to 0.4% held by the top ten. What was sequenced was naive CD4+ T cells from PBMCs. Subset given: CD45RA+ positively selected. These receptors all come from a man aged 18-30 years in good health. Some clones in this sample may be carry-over from other donors' samples.

This clone was observed a single time. The V gene is TRBV5-1, the J gene TRBJ2-7; TRBD1 agrees at 7 bases. With V trimmed by 3 bases and J by 5 bases, 8 bases remained unmatched. Germline V gene lookup returns CDR1 SGHRS and CDR2 YFSETQ. The CDR3 covers 14 residues. In DNA, the CDR3 is TGCGCCAGCAGCTCAGTGACAGGGCTCGACGAGCAGTACTTC. Its protein is CASSSVTGLDEQYF.

The count of this clone is one. Sequence at one end of the junction differs from germline and may be a read error. The rearrangement uses TRBV7-3 and TRBJ2-3; the match to TRBD2 covers 8 bases. The CDR3 is 15 residues long. Per the germline V gene, CDR1 is SGHTA and CDR2 is FQGTGA. The CDR3 nucleotides are TGTGCCAGCAGTTTAAGCGGGAGTATTTGGGATACGCAGTATTTT. Its translation: CASSLSGSIWDTQYF.

The J gene is TRBJ1-2, the V gene TRBV4-3; possibly TRBD1 for D (5 bases). The CDR3 is 13 amino acids. Germline V gene data show CDR1 as LGHNA and CDR2 as YSLEER. V was pared by 0 bases and J by 12 bases, with 14 bases between. CDR3 amino acids: CASSQDLGTVNTF. The CDR3 DNA sequence: TGCGCCAGCAGCCAAGATCTGGGGACCGTCAACACCTTC.

This chain connects TRBV2 to TRBJ2-7; D is uncertain. The CDR3 length is 13 residues. V gave up 6 bases and J gave up 7 bases, with 16 bases separating them. The germline gives CDR1 SNHLY, CDR2 FYNNEI. The CDR3 DNA reads TGTGCCAGCAGGGCTGACTTTGAAGGGGAGCAGTACTTC. Translation: CASRADFEGEQYF.

V usage is TRBV7-3 and J usage is TRBJ2-6; TRBD2 matches 15 bases. Germline V gene lookup returns CDR1 SGHTA and CDR2 FQGTGA. CDR3 size: 18 residues. V lost 5 bases, J lost 3 bases, and 5 bases stayed unmatched. The CDR3 nucleotides are TGTGCCAGCAGCCCGGGACTAGCGGGAGGCGGTGGGGCCAACGTCCTGACTTTC. Translated: CASSPGLAGGGGANVLTF.

This clone appeared a single time. The junction differs from germline at one of its ends, possibly a read error. The chain links TRBV2 to TRBJ2-7; D gene uncertain. CDR1 SNHLY and CDR2 FYNNEI come from the germline V gene. The CDR3 length is 12 residues. CDR3 sequence (DNA): TGTGCCAGCGGACGGATCCCCTACGCGCAGTACTTC. Translating gives CASGRIPYAQYF.

The chain employs TRBV28 and TRBJ2-2, with unresolved D. Trimming removed 3 bases from V and 5 bases from J, with 7 bases in between. Germline V CDR1 and CDR2: MDHEN, SYDVKM. This CDR3 has 13 amino acids. This CDR3 is CASSFPATGELFF. The CDR3 nucleotides are TGTGCCAGCAGTTTCCCGGCTACCGGGGAGCTGTTTTTT.

The chain uses TRBV5-1 and TRBJ2-3, with 13 bases fitting TRBD2. The CDR3 contains 16 residues. The germline CDR1 and CDR2 sequences are SGHRS and YFSETQ. V was pared by 2 bases and J by 5 bases, with 5 bases of the junction left unmatched. The CDR3 DNA sequence: TGCGCCAGCAGCTTTACGGGACTAGCGGGGCGAGATACGCAGTATTTT. Translating it yields CASSFTGLAGRDTQYF.

A note on this clone: This CDR3 is also generated by other DNA sequences in the sample. The V gene is TRBV9, the J gene TRBJ2-5; D ambiguous. The CDR3 covers 13 residues. Trimming stripped 1 base from V and 1 base from J, with 5 bases between. CDR1 is SGDLS and CDR2 is YYNGEE in the germline V gene. The CDR3 spells CASSVRAQETQYF. CDR3 bases: TGTGCCAGCAGCGTAAGGGCCCAAGAGACCCAGTACTTC.

The J gene is TRBJ2-7, the V gene TRBV5-4; 7 bases match TRBD1. Trimming removed 2 bases from V and 4 bases from J; junction bases left unmatched: 9. Germline V gene data show CDR1 as SGHNT and CDR2 as YYREEE (reference sequence). CDR3 size: 15 residues. The CDR3 is CASSFATGQVYEQYF. In DNA form, the CDR3 reads TGTGCCAGCAGCTTCGCGACAGGACAGGTTTACGAGCAGTACTTC.

The V call is TRBV14, the J call TRBJ2-5; D is possibly TRBD1 (6 bases). CDR1 is SGHDN, CDR2 FVKESK, per germline. This CDR3 spans 16 amino acids. V lost 1 base to trimming and J lost 4 bases, with 16 bases between them. CDR3 bases: TGTGCCAGCAGCCAAGGGGCACTACAGGGTCCAGAGACCCAGTACTTC. As protein: CASSQGALQGPETQYF.

V is TRBV5-4 and J is TRBJ2-2; 7 nucleotides match TRBD2. The CDR3 covers 16 residues. CDR1 SGHNT and CDR2 YYREEE come from the germline V gene (reference sequence). Germline trimming cut 2 bases from V and 0 bases from J; bases unmatched to any gene: 4. In DNA, the CDR3 is TGTGCCAGCAGCTTCAGACTAGCAGCGAACACCGGGGAGCTGTTTTTT. This translates into CASSFRLAANTGELFF.

The V call is TRBV11-2, the J call TRBJ2-1, with a tentative D call TRBD1 (6 bases). V lost 5 bases, J lost 12 bases, and 17 bases lay in between. Looked up from germline, CDR1 is SGHAT and CDR2 is FQNNGV. CDR3 length equals 13 residues. The CDR3, as DNA: TGTGCCAGCAGCCCAAACTACGGACAGTCGCAGTTCTTC. It yields the protein CASSPNYGQSQFF.

This sequence joins TRBV7-3 and TRBJ2-6, with TRBD1 as a possible D gene (6 bases). The germline V and J ends were trimmed by 5 bases and 12 bases, with 20 bases remaining between them. CDR3 length: 15 residues. Per the germline V gene, CDR1 is SGHTA and CDR2 is FQGTGA. The CDR3 region has the DNA TGTGCCAGCAGCGCTAACAGGGTGGGCCTAGGCGTCCTGACTTTC. This gives the protein CASSANRVGLGVLTF.

The chain employs TRBV28 and TRBJ1-2; D unclear. The CDR3 spans 13 residues. Germline V lookup: CDR1 MDHEN, CDR2 SYDVKM. V was cut by 6 bases and J by 4 bases, with 12 bases left in between. As DNA, the CDR3 is TGTGCCAGCAGAAGGGTCGGGAGCTATGGCTACACCTTC. It specifies CASRRVGSYGYTF.

The chain is built from TRBV27 and TRBJ2-4; D is perhaps TRBD1 (5 bases). The germline V and J ends were trimmed by 0 bases and 3 bases, with 9 bases remaining between them. The CDR3 extends over 15 amino acids. Germline V gene lookup returns CDR1 MNHEY and CDR2 SMNVEV (reference sequence). The CDR3 DNA reads as TGTGCCAGCAGTTTATCGCTAGGGGTCAAAAACATTCAGTACTTC. Its translation: CASSLSLGVKNIQYF.

This chain joins TRBV6-1 and TRBJ2-7; a weak D match, TRBD2 (6 bases). CDR3 size: 13 residues. CDR1 is MNHNS, CDR2 SASEGT, per germline. Deletions cut 1 base from V and 11 bases from J, with 15 bases between. The CDR3 loop reads CASSEEGMTREYF. In DNA form, the CDR3 reads TGTGCCAGCAGTGAAGAGGGGATGACTAGGGAGTACTTC.

The chain employs TRBV6-5 and TRBJ1-1; TRBD1 might be the D (5 bases). Germline V gene sequence: CDR1 MNHEY, CDR2 SVGAGI. V lost 8 bases and J lost 1, with 5 bases in between. The CDR3 extends over 11 amino acids. The CDR3 nucleotides read TGTGCCAGCGACAGGAACACTGAAGCTTTCTTT. It codes for CASDRNTEAFF.

Worth noting for this clone: Other DNA variants within this sample encode the same CDR3. V usage is TRBV18 and J usage is TRBJ2-7, with TRBD2 identical over 13 bases. The CDR3 spans 16 residues. Looked up from germline, CDR1 is KGHSH and CDR2 is LQKENI. J lost 2 bases, V lost 0 bases, and 1 base had no gene match. The CDR3 nucleotides are TGTGCCAGCTCACCACCGGGACTAGCGGGAACCTACGAGCAGTACTTC. It yields the protein CASSPPGLAGTYEQYF.

As concerns this clone: The sample carries other DNA sequences with the same CDR3. V and J are TRBV18 and TRBJ1-4; D gene ambiguous. Germline CDR1 is KGHSH and CDR2 is LQKENI. The CDR3 runs to 15 residues. V was trimmed by 0 bases and J by 0 bases, leaving 5 bases between them. CDR3 amino acids: CASSPPGATNEKLFF. The CDR3 DNA is TGTGCCAGCTCACCACCGGGAGCAACTAATGAAAAACTGTTTTTT. Filled out from reference TRBV18 and TRBJ1-4, the complete variable domain reads NAGVMQNPRHLVRRRGQEARLRCSPMKGHSHVYWYRQLPEEGLKFMVYLQKENIIDESGMPKERFSAEFPKEGPSILRIQQVVRGDSAAYFCASSPPGATNEKLFFGSGTQLSVL.

This clone showed up just once. The V call is TRBV7-9, the J call TRBJ2-5; 10 positions agree with TRBD2. With V trimmed by 5 bases and J by 5 bases, 5 bases remained unmatched. Germline CDR1 is SEHNR and CDR2 is FQNEAQ (reference sequence). This CDR3 has 14 amino acids. This CDR3 reads CASSQRGGQETQYF. As DNA, the CDR3 is TGTGCCAGCAGCCAGCGGGGGGGACAGGAGACCCAGTACTTC.

This chain connects TRBV6-4 to TRBJ1-1, with TRBD1 identical over 8 bases. Trimming cost V 4 bases and J 3 bases; bases outside gene matches: 1. This CDR3 contains 13 residues. Germline loops: CDR1 MRHNA, CDR2 SNTAGT. CDR3 sequence reads: CASSATGDTEAFF. As DNA, the CDR3 is TGTGCCAGCAGTGCGACAGGGGACACTGAAGCTTTCTTT.

This clone occurred a few times. The chain joins TRBV9 to TRBJ1-2; D perhaps matches TRBD1 (6 bases). The length of the CDR3 is 15 residues. Trimming cost V 4 bases and J 2 bases, with 15 bases left between them. In germline, CDR1 is SGDLS, CDR2 YYNGEE. This chain's CDR3 is CASSPRDTINYGYTF. The DNA of the CDR3 is TGTGCCAGCAGCCCCCGGGACACAATAAACTATGGCTACACCTTC.

V and J are TRBV7-9 and TRBJ2-1; 8 nucleotides match TRBD2. The CDR3 loop spans 15 amino acids. Per germline, CDR1 SEHNR and CDR2 FQNEAQ (reference sequence). Trimming removed 4 bases from V and 2 bases from J; junction bases left unmatched: 4. In DNA form, the CDR3 reads TGTGCCAGCAGCTCAGGCGGGGGGACCTACAATGAGCAGTTCTTC. It encodes CASSSGGGTYNEQFF.

Comments on this clone: Other DNA sequences in this specimen translate into the identical CDR3. The chain combines TRBV5-1 with TRBJ1-1; D ambiguous. The CDR3 runs 14 residues. CDR1 and CDR2 (germline): SGHRS, YFSETQ. V gave up 0 bases and J gave up 1 base, with 7 bases separating them. CDR3 amino acids: CASSLGQKNTEAFF. DNA for the CDR3: TGCGCCAGCAGCTTGGGGCAGAAGAACACTGAAGCTTTCTTT.